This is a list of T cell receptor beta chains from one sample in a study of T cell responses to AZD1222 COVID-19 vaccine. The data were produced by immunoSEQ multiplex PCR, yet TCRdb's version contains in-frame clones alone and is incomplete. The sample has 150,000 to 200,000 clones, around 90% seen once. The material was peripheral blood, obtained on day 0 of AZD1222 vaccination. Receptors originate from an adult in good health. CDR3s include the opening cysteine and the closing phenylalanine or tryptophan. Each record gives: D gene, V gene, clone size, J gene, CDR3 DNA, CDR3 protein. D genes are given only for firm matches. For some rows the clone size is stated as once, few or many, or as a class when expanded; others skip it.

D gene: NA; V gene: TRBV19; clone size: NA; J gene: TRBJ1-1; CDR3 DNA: TGTGCCAGTAGTATTGGAGCCGGGACGGCGAACACTGAAGCTTTCTTT; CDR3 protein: CASSIGAGTANTEAFF
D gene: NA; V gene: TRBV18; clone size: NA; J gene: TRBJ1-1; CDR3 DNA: TGTGCCAGCTCACCACTAGGGGAGGAAGCTTTCTTT; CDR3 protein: CASSPLGEEAFF
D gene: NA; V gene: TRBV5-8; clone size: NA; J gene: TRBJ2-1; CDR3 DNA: TGTGCCAGCAGGAGCAGGGTGGGGACCACAATGATAGAGCAGTTCTTC; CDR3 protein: CASRSRVGTTMIEQFF
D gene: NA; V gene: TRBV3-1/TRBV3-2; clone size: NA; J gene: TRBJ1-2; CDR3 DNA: TGTGCCAGCAGCCAAATTAGGACTGGCTACACCTTC; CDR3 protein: CASSQIRTGYTF
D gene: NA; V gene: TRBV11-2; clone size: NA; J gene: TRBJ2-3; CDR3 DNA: TGTGCCAGCAGCTTAGCGACACTACCCACAGATACGCAGTATTTT; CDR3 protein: CASSLATLPTDTQYF
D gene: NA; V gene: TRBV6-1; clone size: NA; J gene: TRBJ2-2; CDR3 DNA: TGTGCCAGCAGTGAGCGAAATTGGGGAACCGGGGAGCTGTTTTTT; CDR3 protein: CASSERNWGTGELFF
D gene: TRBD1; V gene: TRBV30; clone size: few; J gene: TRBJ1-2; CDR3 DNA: TGTGCCTGGAGGATTACCGGGGGGACAGGGGAAAAAGGCTACACCTTC; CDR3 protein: CAWRITGGTGEKGYTF
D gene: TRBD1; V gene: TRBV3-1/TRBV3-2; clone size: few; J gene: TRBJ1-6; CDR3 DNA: TGTGCCAGCAGCCAAAACCCCCGACAGGGCTGGTCACCCCTCCACTTT; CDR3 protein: CASSQNPRQGWSPLHF
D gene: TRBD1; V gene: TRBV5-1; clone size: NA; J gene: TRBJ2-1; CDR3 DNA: TGCGCCAGCAGCTTGCGGCAGGGGGCGCGGAATGAGCAGTTCTTC; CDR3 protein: CASSLRQGARNEQFF
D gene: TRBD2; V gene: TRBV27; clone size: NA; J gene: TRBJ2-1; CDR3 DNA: TGTGCCACAGGGACTAGCGGGCGCTCCTACAATGAGCAGTTCTTC; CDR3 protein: CATGTSGRSYNEQFF
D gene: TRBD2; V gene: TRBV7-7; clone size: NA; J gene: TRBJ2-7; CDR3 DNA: TGTGCTAGCAGCCGGGGACTAGCAAACGAGCAGTACTTC; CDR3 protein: CASSRGLANEQYF
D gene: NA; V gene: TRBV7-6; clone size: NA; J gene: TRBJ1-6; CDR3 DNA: TGTGCCAGCAGCTCCGGAGGCGGGCTTGGTAATTCACCCCTCCACTTT; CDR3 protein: CASSSGGGLGNSPLHF
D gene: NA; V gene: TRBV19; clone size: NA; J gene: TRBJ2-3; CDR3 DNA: TGTGCCAGTAGTATTAGGGGGGCATTGGATACGCAGTATTTT; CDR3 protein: CASSIRGALDTQYF
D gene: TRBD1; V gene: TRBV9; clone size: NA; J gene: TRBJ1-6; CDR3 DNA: TGTGCCAGCAGCGTAACGGGACAGGGCTCTTCACCCCTCCACTTT; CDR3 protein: CASSVTGQGSSPLHF
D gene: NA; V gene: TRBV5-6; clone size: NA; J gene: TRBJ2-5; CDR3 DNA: TGTGCCAGCAGCTTGGAACAAGGCCACGACGACCAAGAGACCCAGTACTTC; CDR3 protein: CASSLEQGHDDQETQYF
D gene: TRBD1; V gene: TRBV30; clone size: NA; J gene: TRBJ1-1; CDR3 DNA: TGTGCCTGGGGACATGACAGGGGTGTCACTGAAGCTTTCTTT; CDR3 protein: CAWGHDRGVTEAFF